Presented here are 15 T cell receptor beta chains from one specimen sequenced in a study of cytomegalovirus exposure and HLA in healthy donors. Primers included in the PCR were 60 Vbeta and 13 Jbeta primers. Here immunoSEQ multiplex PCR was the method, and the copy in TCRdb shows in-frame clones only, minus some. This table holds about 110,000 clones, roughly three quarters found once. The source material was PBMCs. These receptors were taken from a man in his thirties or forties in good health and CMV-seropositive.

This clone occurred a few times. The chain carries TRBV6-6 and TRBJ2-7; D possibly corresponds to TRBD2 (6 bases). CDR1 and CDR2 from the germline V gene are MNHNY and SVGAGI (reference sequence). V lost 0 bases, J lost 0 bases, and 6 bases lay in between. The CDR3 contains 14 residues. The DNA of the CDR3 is TGTGCCAGCAGTTACTCGACTAGCTCCTACGAGCAGTACTTC. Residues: CASSYSTSSYEQYF.

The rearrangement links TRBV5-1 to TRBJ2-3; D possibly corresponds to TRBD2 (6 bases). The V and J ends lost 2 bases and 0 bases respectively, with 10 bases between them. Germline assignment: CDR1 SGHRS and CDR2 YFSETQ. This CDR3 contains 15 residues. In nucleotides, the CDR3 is TGCGCCAGCAGCTTAGCGGGCTCTAGCACAGATACGCAGTATTTT. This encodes CASSLAGSSTDTQYF.

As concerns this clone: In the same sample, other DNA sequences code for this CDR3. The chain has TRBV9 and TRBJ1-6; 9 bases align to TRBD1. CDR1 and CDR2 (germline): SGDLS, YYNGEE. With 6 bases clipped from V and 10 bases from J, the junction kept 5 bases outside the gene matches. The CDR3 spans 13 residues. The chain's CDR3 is CASTGTGNSPLHF. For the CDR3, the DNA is TGTGCCAGCACCGGGACAGGGAACTCACCCCTCCACTTT.

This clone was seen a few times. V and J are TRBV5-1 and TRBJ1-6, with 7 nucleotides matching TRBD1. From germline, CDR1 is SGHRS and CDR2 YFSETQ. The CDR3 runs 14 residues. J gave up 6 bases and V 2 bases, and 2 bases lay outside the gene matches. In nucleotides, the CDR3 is TGCGCCAGCAGCTTCGGGGACAGTAATTCACCCCTCCACTTT. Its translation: CASSFGDSNSPLHF.

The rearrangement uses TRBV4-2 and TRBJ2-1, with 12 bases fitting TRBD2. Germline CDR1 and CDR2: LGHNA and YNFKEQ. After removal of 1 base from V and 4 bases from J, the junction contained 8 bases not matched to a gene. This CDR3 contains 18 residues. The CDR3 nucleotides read TGTGCCAGCAGCCAAGTGTCTAGCGGGGGGGGATGGTACAATGAGCAGTTCTTC. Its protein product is CASSQVSSGGGWYNEQFF.

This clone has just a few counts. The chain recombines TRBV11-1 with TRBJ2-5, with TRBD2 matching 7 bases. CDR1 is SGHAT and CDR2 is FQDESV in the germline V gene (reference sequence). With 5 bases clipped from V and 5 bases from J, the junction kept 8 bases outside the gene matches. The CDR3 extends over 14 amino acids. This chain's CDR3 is CASSPARGGETQYF. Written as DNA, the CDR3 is TGTGCCAGCAGCCCGGCCCGGGGAGGGGAGACCCAGTACTTC.

CDR3 DNA sequence: TGTGCCAGCAGCTTAGCTCCGGGACAGAGCACAGATACGCAGTATTTT. Amino acids: CASSLAPGQSTDTQYF. The genes are TRBV7-6 and TRBJ2-3, with 7 bases matching TRBD1. CDR1 is SGHVS and CDR2 is FNYEAQ in the germline V gene. CDR3 length: 16 residues. J lost 0 bases, V lost 0 bases, and 3 bases had no gene match. The full variable domain, with the rest looked up from reference TRBV7-6 and TRBJ2-3, is GAGVSQSPRYKVTKRGQDVALRCDPISGHVSLYWYRQALGQGPEFLTYFNYEAQQDKSGLPNDRFSAERPEGSISTLTIQRTEQRDSAMYRCASSLAPGQSTDTQYFGPGTRLTVL.

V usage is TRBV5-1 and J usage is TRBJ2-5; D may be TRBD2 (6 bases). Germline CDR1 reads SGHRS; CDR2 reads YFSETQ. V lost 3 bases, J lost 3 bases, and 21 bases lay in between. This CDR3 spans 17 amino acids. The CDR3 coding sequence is TGCGCCAGCAGCTACAGAAGACCCGTCACGGGGGAAGAGACCCAGTACTTC. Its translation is CASSYRRPVTGEETQYF.

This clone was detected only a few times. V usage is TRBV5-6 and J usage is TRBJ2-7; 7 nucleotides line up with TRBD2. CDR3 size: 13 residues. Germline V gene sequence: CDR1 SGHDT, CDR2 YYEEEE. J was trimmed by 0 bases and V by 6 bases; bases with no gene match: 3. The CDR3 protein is CASNPGGSYEQYF. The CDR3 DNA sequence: TGTGCCAGCAACCCGGGGGGCTCCTACGAGCAGTACTTC.

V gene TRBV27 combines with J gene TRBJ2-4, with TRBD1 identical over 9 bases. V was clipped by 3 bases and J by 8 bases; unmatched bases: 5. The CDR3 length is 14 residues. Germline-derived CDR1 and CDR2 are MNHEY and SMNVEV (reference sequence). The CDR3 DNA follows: TGTGCCAGCAGTTTGCACAGGGGGCGCGACATTCAGTACTTC. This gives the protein CASSLHRGRDIQYF.

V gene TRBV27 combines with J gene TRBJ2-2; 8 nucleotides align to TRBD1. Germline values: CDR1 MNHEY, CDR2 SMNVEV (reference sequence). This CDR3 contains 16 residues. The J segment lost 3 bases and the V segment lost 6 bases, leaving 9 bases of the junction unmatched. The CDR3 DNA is TGTGCCAGCAGACCATCGGCAGGGGGCCACACCGGGGAGCTGTTTTTT. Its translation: CASRPSAGGHTGELFF.

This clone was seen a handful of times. The CDR3 DNA reads TGTGCCAGCAGTGTTCGACAGGGTGTATTCTACGAGCAGTACTTC. It codes for CASSVRQGVFYEQYF. J is TRBJ2-7 and V is TRBV28; 7 nucleotides match TRBD1. Trimming removed 5 bases from V and 3 bases from J; junction bases left unmatched: 10. CDR3 length: 15 amino acids. CDR1 and CDR2 (germline): MDHEN, SYDVKM.

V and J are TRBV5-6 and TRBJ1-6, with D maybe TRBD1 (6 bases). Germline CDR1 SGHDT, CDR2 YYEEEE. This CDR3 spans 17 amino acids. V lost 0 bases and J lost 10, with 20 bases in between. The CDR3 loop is CASSLAGRGPLESPLHF. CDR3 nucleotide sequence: TGTGCCAGCAGCTTGGCCGGGCGGGGGCCACTGGAGTCACCCCTCCACTTT.

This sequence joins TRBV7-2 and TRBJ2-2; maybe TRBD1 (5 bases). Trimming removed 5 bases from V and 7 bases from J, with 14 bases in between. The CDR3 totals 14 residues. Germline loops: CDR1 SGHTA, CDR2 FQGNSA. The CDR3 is CASSLLVGDGELFF. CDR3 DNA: TGTGCCAGCAGCCTCTTGGTAGGGGACGGGGAGCTGTTTTTT.

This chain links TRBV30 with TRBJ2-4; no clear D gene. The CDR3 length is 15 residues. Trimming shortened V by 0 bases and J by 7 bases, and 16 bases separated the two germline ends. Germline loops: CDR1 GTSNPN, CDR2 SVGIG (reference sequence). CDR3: CAWSVRGDLANIQYF. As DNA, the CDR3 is TGTGCCTGGAGTGTACGTGGAGACTTAGCCAACATTCAGTACTTC.